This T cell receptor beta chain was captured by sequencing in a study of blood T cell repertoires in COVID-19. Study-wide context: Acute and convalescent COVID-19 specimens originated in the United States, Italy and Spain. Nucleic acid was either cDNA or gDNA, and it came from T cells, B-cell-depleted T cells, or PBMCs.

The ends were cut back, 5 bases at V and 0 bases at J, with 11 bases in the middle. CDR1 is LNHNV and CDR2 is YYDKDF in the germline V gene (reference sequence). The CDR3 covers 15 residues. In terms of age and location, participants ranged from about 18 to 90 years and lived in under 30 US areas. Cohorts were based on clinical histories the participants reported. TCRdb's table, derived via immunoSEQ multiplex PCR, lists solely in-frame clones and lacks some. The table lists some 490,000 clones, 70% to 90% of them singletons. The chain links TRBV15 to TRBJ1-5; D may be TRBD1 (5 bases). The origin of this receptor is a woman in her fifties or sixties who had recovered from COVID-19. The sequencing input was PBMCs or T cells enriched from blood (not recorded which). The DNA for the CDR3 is TGTGCCACCAGCCCTGGGGCGAGTAGCAATCAGCCCCAGCATTTT. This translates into CATSPGASSNQPQHF.